This T cell receptor beta chain was recovered during a study of identifying expanded T cells in peripheral blood. Whole-study results and caveats: Over approximately two and four weeks, about 15 and 19 clones changed, versus roughly 1.2 between replicates.

Healthy donors had no documented immune events, such as infections, while sampled. CDR1 and CDR2 (germline): GTSNPN, SVGIG (reference sequence). V gave up 5 bases and J gave up 2 bases, with 18 bases separating them. The CDR3 is made up of 16 amino acids. Here immunoSEQ multiplex PCR was the method, and the copy in TCRdb shows in-frame clones only, minus some. In the table there are some 120,000 clones, more than 75% of which are singletons. As concerns this clone: Its target is unknown.

Sequenced input: blood. The clonotype comes from a person aged 18-69 years in good health. V is TRBV30 and J is TRBJ2-2; D could derive from TRBD1 or TRBD2 (5 bases each). The CDR3 sequence is CAWSNGGQINTGELFF. In DNA form, the CDR3 reads TGTGCCTGGTCTAACGGAGGACAAATCAACACCGGGGAGCTGTTTTTT.